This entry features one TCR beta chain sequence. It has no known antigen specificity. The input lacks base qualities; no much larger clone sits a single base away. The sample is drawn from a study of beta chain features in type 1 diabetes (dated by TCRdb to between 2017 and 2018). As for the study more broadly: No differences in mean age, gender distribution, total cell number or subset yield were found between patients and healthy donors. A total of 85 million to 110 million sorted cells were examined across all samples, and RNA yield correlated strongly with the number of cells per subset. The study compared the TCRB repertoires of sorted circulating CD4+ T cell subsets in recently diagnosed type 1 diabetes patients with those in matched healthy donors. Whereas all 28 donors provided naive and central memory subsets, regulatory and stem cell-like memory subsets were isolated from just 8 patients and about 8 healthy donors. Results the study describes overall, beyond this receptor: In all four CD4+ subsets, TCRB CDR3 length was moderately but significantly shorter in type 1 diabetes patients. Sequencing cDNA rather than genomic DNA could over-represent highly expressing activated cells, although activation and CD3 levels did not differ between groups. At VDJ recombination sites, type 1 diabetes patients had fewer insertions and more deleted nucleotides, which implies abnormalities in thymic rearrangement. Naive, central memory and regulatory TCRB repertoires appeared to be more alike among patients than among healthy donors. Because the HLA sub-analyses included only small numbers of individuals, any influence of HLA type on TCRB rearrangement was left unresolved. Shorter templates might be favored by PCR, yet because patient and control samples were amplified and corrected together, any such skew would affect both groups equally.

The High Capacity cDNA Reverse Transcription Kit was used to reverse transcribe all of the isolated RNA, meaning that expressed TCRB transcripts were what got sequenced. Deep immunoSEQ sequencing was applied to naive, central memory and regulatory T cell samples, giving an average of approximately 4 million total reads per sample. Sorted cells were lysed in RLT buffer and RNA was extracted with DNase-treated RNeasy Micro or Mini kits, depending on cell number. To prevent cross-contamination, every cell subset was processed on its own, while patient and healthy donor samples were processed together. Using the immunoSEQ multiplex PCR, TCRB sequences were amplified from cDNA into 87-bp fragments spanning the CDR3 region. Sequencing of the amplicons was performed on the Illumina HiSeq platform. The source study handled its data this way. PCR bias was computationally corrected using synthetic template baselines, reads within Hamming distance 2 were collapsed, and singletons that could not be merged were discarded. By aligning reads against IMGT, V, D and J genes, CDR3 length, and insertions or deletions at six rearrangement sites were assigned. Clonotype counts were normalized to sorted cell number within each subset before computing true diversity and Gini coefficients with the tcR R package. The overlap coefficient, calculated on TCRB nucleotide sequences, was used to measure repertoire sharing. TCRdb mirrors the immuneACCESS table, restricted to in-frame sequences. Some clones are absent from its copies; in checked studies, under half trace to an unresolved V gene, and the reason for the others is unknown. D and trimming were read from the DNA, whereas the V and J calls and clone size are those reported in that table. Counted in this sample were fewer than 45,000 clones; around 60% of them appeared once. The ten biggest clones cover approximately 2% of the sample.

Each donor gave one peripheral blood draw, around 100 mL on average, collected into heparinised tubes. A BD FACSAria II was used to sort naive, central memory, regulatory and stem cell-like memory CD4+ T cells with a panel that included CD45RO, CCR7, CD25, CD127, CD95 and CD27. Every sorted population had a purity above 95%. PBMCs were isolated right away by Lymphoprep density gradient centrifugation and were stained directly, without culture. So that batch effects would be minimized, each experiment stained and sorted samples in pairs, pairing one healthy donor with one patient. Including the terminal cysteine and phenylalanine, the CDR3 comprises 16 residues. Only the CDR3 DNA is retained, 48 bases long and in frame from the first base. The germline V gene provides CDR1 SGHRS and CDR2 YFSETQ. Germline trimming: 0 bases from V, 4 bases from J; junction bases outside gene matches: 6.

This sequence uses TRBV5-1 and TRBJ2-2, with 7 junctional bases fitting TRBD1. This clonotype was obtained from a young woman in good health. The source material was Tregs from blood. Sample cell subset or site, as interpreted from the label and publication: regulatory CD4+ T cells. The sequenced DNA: TGCGCCAGCAGCTTGGGAACAGGGGTGGTCACCGGGGAGCTGTTTTTT. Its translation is CASSLGTGVVTGELFF.